This TCR beta chain was sequenced during a study of T cells after yellow fever vaccination. Concerning this clonotype itself: What it binds is not known.

With V trimmed by 5 bases and J by 6 bases, 5 bases remained unmatched. Looked up from germline, CDR1 is MDHEN and CDR2 is SYDVKM. The CDR3 covers 13 residues. One entry per CDR3 protein results from TCRdb running MiXCR on the 5' RACE reads. Counted here are 500,000 to 650,000 distinct CDR3 sequences, roughly a sixth occurring once; the ten biggest clones make up roughly 17%. Study-level points and caveats: Reappearance after the booster was seen for most primary-vaccination clones, at 95% to 97% CD4 and more than 80% CD8. The secondary T-cell response peaked on day 5, not day 15, but was weaker.

The chain has TRBV28 and TRBJ2-7; 9 nucleotides agree with TRBD1. This sample comprised PBMCs, obtained 5 days after the first yellow fever vaccination. The receptor was isolated from a man between 18 and 35 years old who received the YFV17D yellow fever vaccine. The CDR3 loop is CASSPQTGGEQYF. The CDR3 DNA sequence: TGTGCCAGCAGTCCGCAGACAGGGGGCGAGCAGTACTTC.